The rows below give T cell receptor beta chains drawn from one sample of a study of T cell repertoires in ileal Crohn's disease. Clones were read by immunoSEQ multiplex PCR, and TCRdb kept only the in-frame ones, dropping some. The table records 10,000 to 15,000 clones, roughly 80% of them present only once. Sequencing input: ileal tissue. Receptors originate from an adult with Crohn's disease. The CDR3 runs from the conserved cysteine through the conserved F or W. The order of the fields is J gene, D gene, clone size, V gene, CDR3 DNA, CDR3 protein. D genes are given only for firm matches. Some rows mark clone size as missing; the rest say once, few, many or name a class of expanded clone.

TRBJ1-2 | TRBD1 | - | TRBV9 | TGTGCCAGCAGCCCAACAGGGGGCAGGGGCTACACCTTC | CASSPTGGRGYTF
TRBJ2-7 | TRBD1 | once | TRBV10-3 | TGTGCCATCAGTGACGGGACAGGGATGGGCGAGCAGTACTTC | CAISDGTGMGEQYF
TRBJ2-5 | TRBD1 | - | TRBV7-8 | TGTGCCAGCAGCTCGGACAGGGCCACCCAGTACTTC | CASSSDRATQYF
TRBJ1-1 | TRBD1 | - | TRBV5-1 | TGCGCCAGCAGCTTGGGGACAGGGGGCTACACTGAAGCTTTCTTT | CASSLGTGGYTEAFF
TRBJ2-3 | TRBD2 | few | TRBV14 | TGTGCCAGCAGCCATCTAGCGGGGGGGATCGCAGATACGCAGTATTTT | CASSHLAGGIADTQYF
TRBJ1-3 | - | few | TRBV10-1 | TGCGCCAGCAGTCTTGACAGCTCTGGAAACACCATATATTTT | CASSLDSSGNTIYF
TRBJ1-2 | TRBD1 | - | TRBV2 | TGTGCCAGCAGAGAGGACAGGAGAAACTATGGCTACACCTTC | CASREDRRNYGYTF
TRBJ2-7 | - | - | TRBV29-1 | TGCAGCGTCGGAGATAGGACAGTCTACGAGCAGTACTTC | CSVGDRTVYEQYF
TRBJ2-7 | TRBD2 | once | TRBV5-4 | TGTGCCAGCAGCTTGGGACTAGCGGGAGGTTTGGAGTACGAGCAGTACTTC | CASSLGLAGGLEYEQYF
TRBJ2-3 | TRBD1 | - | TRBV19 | TGTGCCAGTAGTATAAACAGGGGAGATACGCAGTATTTT | CASSINRGDTQYF
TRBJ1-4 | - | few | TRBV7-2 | TGTGCCAGCAGCTTATGGGGCAGGACAGCAACTAATGAAAAACTGTTTTTT | CASSLWGRTATNEKLFF